Shown below are 14 T cell receptor beta chains from a single sample sequenced in a study of cytomegalovirus exposure and HLA in healthy donors. PCR was performed using 60 Vbeta and 13 Jbeta primers. Some clones are missing from TCRdb's copy, which holds only in-frame ones; the method was immunoSEQ multiplex PCR. Here the sample spans under 200,000 clones, around 83% being singletons. Sequenced: PBMCs. Receptors were obtained from a woman between 18 and 30 years old in good health and CMV-seronegative.

The V gene is TRBV19, the J gene TRBJ1-4; D gene uncertain. The ends were cut back, 5 bases at V and 1 base at J, with 17 bases in the middle. Germline CDR1 and CDR2: LNHDA and SQIVND (reference sequence). This CDR3 region has 17 residues. CDR3: CASSGYSKELTNEKLFF. The CDR3 coding sequence is TGTGCCAGTAGTGGGTATAGCAAGGAGTTAACTAATGAAAAACTGTTTTTT.

The chain joins TRBV11-2 to TRBJ2-1; D not resolved. CDR1 and CDR2 from the germline V gene are SGHAT and FQNNGV. The CDR3 is made up of 12 amino acids. The V end was cut by 6 bases, the J end by 6 bases, with 9 bases between. The CDR3 sequence: CASRTAANEQFF. CDR3 nucleotide sequence: TGTGCCAGCAGGACTGCAGCCAATGAGCAGTTCTTC.

A single count supports this clone. The V and J genes are TRBV5-4 and TRBJ1-6, with D possibly TRBD1 on 5 matching bases. The germline gives CDR1 SGHNT, CDR2 YYREEE (reference sequence). The CDR3 is 15 amino acids. V was pared by 4 bases and J by 4 bases, with 12 bases between. Written as DNA, the CDR3 is TGTGCCAGCAGCCGGTGGGGGGTTTATAATTCACCCCTCCACTTT. Amino acids: CASSRWGVYNSPLHF.

This chain links TRBV19 with TRBJ2-2; 9 bases are shared with TRBD1. The CDR3 is made up of 16 amino acids. The V gene's germline CDR1 is LNHDA and CDR2 SQIVND (reference sequence). Unmatched junction bases numbered 8, after V lost 6 bases and J lost 3 bases. CDR3 sequence reads: CASSREQGAYTGELFF. Written as DNA, the CDR3 is TGTGCCAGTAGCCGCGAACAGGGGGCGTACACCGGGGAGCTGTTTTTT.

This rearrangement joins TRBV27 to TRBJ2-2, with TRBD2 identical over 13 bases. The junction had 4 bases not matched to a gene; V was cut back by 4 bases and J by 8 bases. CDR3 size: 15 residues. CDR1 is MNHEY and CDR2 is SMNVEV in the germline V gene (reference sequence). CDR3 sequence reads: CASSSGLAGQGELFF. In DNA form, the CDR3 reads TGTGCCAGCAGTTCGGGACTAGCGGGGCAAGGGGAGCTGTTTTTT.

J is TRBJ2-3 and V is TRBV13; TRBD1 is a possible D gene (6 bases). The V and J ends lost 3 bases and 4 bases respectively, with 11 bases between them. The germline V gene has CDR1 PRHDT and CDR2 FYEKMQ (reference sequence). CDR3 length equals 14 residues. The CDR3 is CASSFQGWADTQYF. The DNA for the CDR3 is TGTGCCAGCAGCTTCCAGGGGTGGGCAGATACGCAGTATTTT.

V and J are TRBV5-1 and TRBJ2-1; 8 bases fit TRBD2. This CDR3 region has 15 residues. Trimming took 5 bases from V and 6 from J; bases not matched to a gene: 10. Germline-derived CDR1 and CDR2 are SGHRS and YFSETQ. The CDR3 protein is CASSERGSATNEQFF. CDR3 in DNA: TGCGCCAGCAGTGAGCGGGGGTCAGCAACCAATGAGCAGTTCTTC. The variable domain in full, completed from reference TRBV5-1 and TRBJ2-1, reads KAGVTQTPRYLIKTRGQQVTLSCSPISGHRSVSWYQQTPGQGLQFLFEYFSETQRNKGNFPGRFSGRQFSNSRSEMNVSTLELGDSALYLCASSERGSATNEQFFGPGTRLTVL.

V and J are TRBV5-1 and TRBJ2-7; D possibly corresponds to TRBD2 (6 bases). Between the trimmed V and J ends, which lost 0 bases and 5 bases, there was a span of 21 bases. This CDR3 spans 17 amino acids. CDR1 SGHRS and CDR2 YFSETQ come from the germline V gene. The CDR3 reads CASSLVGQVRLGDEQYF. The CDR3 nucleotides read TGCGCCAGCAGCTTGGTTGGGCAGGTTCGACTAGGGGACGAGCAGTACTTC.

J is TRBJ2-5 and V is TRBV2; D may be TRBD1 (6 bases). Germline V gene lookup returns CDR1 SNHLY and CDR2 FYNNEI. Trimming removed 6 bases at V and 0 bases at J, with 8 bases between. The CDR3 is made up of 13 amino acids. The CDR3 loop is CASSTGYQETQYF. CDR3 sequence (DNA): TGTGCCAGCAGCACAGGGTACCAAGAGACCCAGTACTTC.

The CDR3 DNA reads as TGTGCCAGCAGCCCTGGACAGGGGAATGAAGCTTTCTTT. This translates into CASSPGQGNEAFF. The rearrangement uses TRBV6-5 and TRBJ1-1; 9 bases line up with TRBD1. Germline trimming cut 6 bases from V and 7 bases from J; bases unmatched to any gene: 6. The CDR3 is made up of 13 amino acids. Germline-derived CDR1 and CDR2 are MNHEY and SVGAGI.

V gene TRBV5-8 combines with J gene TRBJ2-6; no reliable D call. CDR3 length: 14 amino acids. V was pared by 5 bases and J by 1 base, with 7 bases between. Germline loops: CDR1 SGHTS, CDR2 YDEGEE. Here the CDR3 reads CASRTGSGANVLTF. CDR3 DNA: TGTGCCAGCAGGACGGGTTCTGGGGCCAACGTCCTGACTTTC.

The chain carries TRBV15 and TRBJ2-5, with 8 bases matching TRBD1. The J call may be faulty, since TRBJ2-7 better matches the DNA end. This CDR3 spans 14 amino acids. Germline V gene sequence: CDR1 LNHNV, CDR2 YYDKDF (reference sequence). For the CDR3, the DNA is TGTGCCACCAGCAGAGGTCAGGGGGCGTACGAGCAGTACTTC. This sequence encodes CATSRGQGAYEQYF.

The chain joins TRBV30 to TRBJ1-5; a weak D match, TRBD1 (5 bases). The germline CDR1 and CDR2 sequences are GTSNPN and SVGIG (reference sequence). The germline V and J ends were trimmed by 2 bases and 2 bases, with 7 bases remaining between them. This CDR3 has 13 amino acids. CDR3 in DNA: TGTGCCTGGAGTTGGGGGGGCAATCAGCCCCAGCATTTT. Protein product: CAWSWGGNQPQHF.

This chain uses TRBV6-5 with TRBJ1-3; D remains unclear. The V end lost 5 bases, the J end lost 11 bases, and 13 bases lay between the germline ends. Germline V CDR1 and CDR2: MNHEY, SVGAGI. The CDR3 is 12 residues long. CDR3 amino acids: CASSEEGQAIYF. CDR3 nucleotides: TGTGCCAGCAGTGAAGAAGGTCAGGCCATATATTTT.